One sample yielded the 16 T cell receptor beta chains listed below, sequenced in a study of breast tumors, draining lymph nodes, adjacent tissues. TCRdb reprocessed the multiplex PCR reads via MiXCR and lists one record per CDR3 protein. The repertoire consists of about 47,000 distinct CDR3 sequences, with 20% to 25% occurring once and the leading ten covering 7.5% to 9.5%. Material for sequencing was breast tumor tissue. The source is a female donor with breast cancer. Some clones in this sample may be carry-over from other donors' samples.

The chain employs TRBV27 and TRBJ1-6; D not certain. The CDR3 sequence is 14 residues long. Per the germline V gene, CDR1 is MNHEY and CDR2 is SMNVEV (reference sequence). Deletions cut 5 bases from V and 4 bases from J, with 9 bases between. CDR3 coding DNA: TGTGCCAGCAGTAGAAGGGATTATAATTCACCCCTCCACTTT. Residues: CASSRRDYNSPLHF.

The gene calls are TRBV27 and TRBJ2-7, with TRBD2 identical over 7 bases. The CDR3 spans 13 residues. CDR1 is MNHEY and CDR2 is SMNVEV in the germline V gene (reference sequence). Germline trimming cut 5 bases from V and 5 bases from J; bases unmatched to any gene: 6. In nucleotides, the CDR3 is TGTGCCAGCAGTCCATGGGGGGGGAACGAGCAGTACTTC. It yields the protein CASSPWGGNEQYF.

Comment on this clonotype: This could be a read error, since a much larger clone is one nucleotide away. The chain links TRBV7-8 to TRBJ1-3; tentative D call: TRBD1 (5 bases). The V gene's germline CDR1 is SGHVS and CDR2 FQNEAQ. Trimming pared 2 bases from V and 3 bases from J, leaving 8 bases between. This CDR3 region has 14 residues. In DNA, the CDR3 is TGTGCCAGCAGCTTAAGGGGCAGTGGAAACACCATATATTTT. Protein: CASSLRGSGNTIYF.

On this clonotype itself: One base away lies a much larger clone, so this may be a sequencing read error. The chain uses TRBV13 and TRBJ2-7, with 7 bases matching TRBD1. The CDR3 spans 13 residues. V lost 5 bases, J lost 5 bases, and 6 bases stayed unmatched. In germline, CDR1 is PRHDT, CDR2 FYEKMQ (reference sequence). CDR3 DNA: TGTGCCAGCAGCCCGACAGGGAAGCACGAGCAGTACTTC. Translated: CASSPTGKHEQYF.

This clonotype is a singleton in its sample. One junction end disagrees with the germline gene, perhaps due to a read error. CDR3 in amino acids: CAGSSLGGGATNEKLFF. CDR3 in DNA: TGCGCCGGCAGCTCATTGGGGGGAGGAGCAACTAATGAAAAACTGTTTTTT. The chain joins TRBV5-1 to TRBJ1-4; perhaps TRBD1 as D (5 bases). Germline-derived CDR1 and CDR2 are SGHRS and YFSETQ. The CDR3 loop spans 17 amino acids. Filled out from reference TRBV5-1 and TRBJ1-4, the complete variable domain reads KAGVTQTPRYLIKTRGQQVTLSCSPISGHRSVSWYQQTPGQGLQFLFEYFSETQRNKGNFPGRFSGRQFSNSRSEMNVSTLELGDSALYLCAGSSLGGGATNEKLFFGSGTQLSVL.

Remarks on this clonotype: A much larger clone is a single base away; this may be a read error. The chain combines TRBV11-2 with TRBJ2-7, with 7 nucleotides matching TRBD2. This CDR3 spans 15 amino acids. CDR1 is SGHAT, CDR2 FQNNGV, per germline. The ends lost 5 bases at V and 2 bases at J; junction bases unmatched: 9. The CDR3 nucleotides are TGTGCCAGCAGCCCCAGTGGGGGGGGGGCCTACGAGCAGTACTTC. Translated, it gives CASSPSGGGAYEQYF.

Worth noting for this clonotype: Since a much larger clone is just one base distant, this may be a read error. The rearrangement joins TRBV2 to TRBJ2-7; TRBD2 matches 7 bases. Trimming cost V 7 bases and J 3 bases; bases outside gene matches: 3. CDR3 length equals 12 residues. Germline V gene data show CDR1 as SNHLY and CDR2 as FYNNEI. CDR3 sequence: CASKRGDYEQYF. The CDR3 nucleotides read TGTGCCAGCAAGCGGGGAGACTACGAGCAGTACTTC.

This clonotype was detected many times. The V gene is TRBV6-1, the J gene TRBJ1-5; D is perhaps TRBD1 (6 bases). In germline, CDR1 is MNHNS, CDR2 SASEGT. Trimming removed 0 bases at V and 7 bases at J, with 13 bases between. CDR3 length equals 15 residues. CDR3 residues: CASSEALGGGQPQHF. Written as DNA, the CDR3 is TGTGCCAGCAGTGAAGCATTAGGGGGTGGACAGCCCCAGCATTTT.

This clonotype was seen repeatedly, ten times or more. The rearrangement joins TRBV19 to TRBJ2-7, with D perhaps given as TRBD1 or TRBD2 (6 bases each). Trimming cost V 6 bases and J 3 bases, with 24 bases left between them. Germline V CDR1 and CDR2: LNHDA, SQIVND (reference sequence). CDR3 length: 17 amino acids. The CDR3 spells CASSPRDGGAGFYEQYF. The CDR3 DNA is TGTGCCAGTAGCCCTAGAGATGGGGGCGCGGGATTCTACGAGCAGTACTTC.

V and J are TRBV5-5 and TRBJ2-1; D is possibly TRBD1 (6 bases). The CDR3 is made up of 13 amino acids. In germline, CDR1 is SGHKS, CDR2 YYEKEE (reference sequence). Trimming stripped 3 bases from V and 8 bases from J, with 12 bases between. The CDR3 spells CASSSTGFDEQFF. CDR3 coding DNA: TGTGCCAGCAGCTCCACAGGGTTTGATGAGCAGTTCTTC.

CDR3 in amino acids: CASSLIGGSYEQYF. The DNA for the CDR3 is TGTGCCAGCAGTTTAATAGGCGGGTCCTACGAGCAGTACTTC. The chain couples TRBV28 to TRBJ2-7, with TRBD2 as a possible D gene (5 bases). Germline-derived CDR1 and CDR2 are MDHEN and SYDVKM. V was pared by 2 bases and J by 1 base, with 9 bases between. The CDR3 is 14 amino acids.

There are many counts of this clonotype. The chain combines TRBV4-1 with TRBJ2-3; TRBD2 agrees at 7 bases. This CDR3 contains 16 residues. Losses at the gene ends were 1 base for V and 5 bases for J; bases not matched to a gene: 9. The germline V gene has CDR1 MGHRA and CDR2 YSYEKL. The CDR3 protein is CASSQAPRLARDTQYF. CDR3 bases: TGCGCCAGCAGCCAAGCGCCGAGACTAGCCCGAGATACGCAGTATTTT.

With respect to this clonotype: The germline gene is not matched at one end of the junction; a read error may be the cause. J is TRBJ2-3 and V is TRBV3-1, with 7 bases identical to TRBD2. The CDR3 has 17 residues. Germline CDR1 LGHDT, CDR2 YNNKEL (reference sequence). As DNA, the CDR3 is TGTGTCAGCAGCCAAGGGACCGGGAGGACCAGCACAGATACGCAGTATTTT. Translation gives CVSSQGTGRTSTDTQYF.

This clonotype appeared many times. The V call is TRBV2, the J call TRBJ2-2; TRBD2 aligns across 11 bases. Unmatched junction bases numbered 5, after V lost 5 bases and J lost 6 bases. This CDR3 is 15 amino acids long. Germline values: CDR1 SNHLY, CDR2 FYNNEI. CDR3 DNA: TGTGCCAGCAGTTCTAGCGGGGGGAATCCCGGGGAGCTGTTTTTT. Translation gives CASSSSGGNPGELFF.

In this sample, this clonotype turned up many times. The chain employs TRBV19 and TRBJ1-5; no reliable D call. The V and J ends lost 2 bases and 1 base respectively, with 12 bases between them. The germline V gene encodes CDR1 LNHDA and CDR2 SQIVND (reference sequence). This CDR3 spans 16 amino acids. For the CDR3, the DNA is TGTGCCAGTAGTATAATCGGCATAGGAAGCAATCAGCCCCAGCATTTT. This encodes CASSIIGIGSNQPQHF.

This clonotype was counted many times. J is TRBJ1-2 and V is TRBV30; D uncertain. The CDR3 is 16 amino acids. The ends were cut back, 0 bases at V and 0 bases at J, with 14 bases in the middle. Germline V gene lookup returns CDR1 GTSNPN and CDR2 SVGIG (reference sequence). The CDR3: CAWSVPTRIANYGYTF. Here the CDR3 DNA reads TGTGCCTGGAGTGTTCCCACACGAATCGCTAACTATGGCTACACCTTC.